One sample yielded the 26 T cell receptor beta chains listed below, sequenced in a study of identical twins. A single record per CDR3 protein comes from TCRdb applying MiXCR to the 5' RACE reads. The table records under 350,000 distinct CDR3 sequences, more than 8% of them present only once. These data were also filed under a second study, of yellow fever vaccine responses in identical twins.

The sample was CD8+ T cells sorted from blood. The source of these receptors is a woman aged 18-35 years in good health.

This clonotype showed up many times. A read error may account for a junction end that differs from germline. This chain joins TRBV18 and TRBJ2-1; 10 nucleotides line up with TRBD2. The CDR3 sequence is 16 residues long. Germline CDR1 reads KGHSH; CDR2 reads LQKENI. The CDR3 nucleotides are TGTGCCAGCTCGCCACCGGGACTAGCGTCCTACAATGAGCAGTTCTTC. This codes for CASSPPGLASYNEQFF.

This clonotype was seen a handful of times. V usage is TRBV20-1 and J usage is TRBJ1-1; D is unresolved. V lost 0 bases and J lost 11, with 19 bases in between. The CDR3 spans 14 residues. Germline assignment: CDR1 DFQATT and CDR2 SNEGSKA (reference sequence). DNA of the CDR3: TGCAGTGCTAGAGATCTTTTCGGGCAGACCATGGCTTTCTTT. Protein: CSARDLFGQTMAFF.

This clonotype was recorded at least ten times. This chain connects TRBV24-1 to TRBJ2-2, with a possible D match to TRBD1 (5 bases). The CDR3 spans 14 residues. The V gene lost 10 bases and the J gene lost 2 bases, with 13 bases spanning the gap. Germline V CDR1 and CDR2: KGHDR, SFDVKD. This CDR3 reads CATGAQGNTGELFF. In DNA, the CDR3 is TGTGCCACAGGAGCTCAGGGCAACACCGGGGAGCTGTTTTTT.

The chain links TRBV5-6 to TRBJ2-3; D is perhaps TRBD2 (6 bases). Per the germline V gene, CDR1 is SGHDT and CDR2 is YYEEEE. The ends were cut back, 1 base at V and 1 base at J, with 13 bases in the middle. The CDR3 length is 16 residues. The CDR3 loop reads CASSLFLSGGTDTQYF. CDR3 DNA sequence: TGTGCCAGCAGCTTGTTTCTTTCGGGGGGCACAGATACGCAGTATTTT.

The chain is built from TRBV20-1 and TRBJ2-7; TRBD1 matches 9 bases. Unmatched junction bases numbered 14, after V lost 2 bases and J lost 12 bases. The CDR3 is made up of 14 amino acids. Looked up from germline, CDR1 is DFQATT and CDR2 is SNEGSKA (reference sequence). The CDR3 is CSARPPGQGPFWYF. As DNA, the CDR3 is TGCAGTGCTAGACCTCCGGGACAGGGACCGTTTTGGTACTTC.

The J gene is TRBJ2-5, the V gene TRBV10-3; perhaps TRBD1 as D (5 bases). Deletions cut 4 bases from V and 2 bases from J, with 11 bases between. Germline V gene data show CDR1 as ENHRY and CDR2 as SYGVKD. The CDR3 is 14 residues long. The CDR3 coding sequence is TGTGCCATCAGTGGGGGCAGTAGGCAAGAGACCCAGTACTTC. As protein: CAISGGSRQETQYF.

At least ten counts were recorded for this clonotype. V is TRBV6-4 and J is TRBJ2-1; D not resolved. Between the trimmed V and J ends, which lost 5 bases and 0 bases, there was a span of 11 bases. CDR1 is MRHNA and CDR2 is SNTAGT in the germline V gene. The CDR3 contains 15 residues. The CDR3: CASSPSTRSYNEQFF. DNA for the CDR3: TGTGCCAGCAGTCCCAGTACCCGCTCCTACAATGAGCAGTTCTTC.

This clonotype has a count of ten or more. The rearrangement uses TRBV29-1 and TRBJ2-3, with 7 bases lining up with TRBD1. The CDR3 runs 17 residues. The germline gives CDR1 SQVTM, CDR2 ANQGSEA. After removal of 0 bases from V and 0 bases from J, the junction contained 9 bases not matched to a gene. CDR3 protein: CSVEELGGGFSTDTQYF. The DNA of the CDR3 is TGCAGCGTTGAAGAATTAGGGGGCGGTTTTAGCACAGATACGCAGTATTTT.

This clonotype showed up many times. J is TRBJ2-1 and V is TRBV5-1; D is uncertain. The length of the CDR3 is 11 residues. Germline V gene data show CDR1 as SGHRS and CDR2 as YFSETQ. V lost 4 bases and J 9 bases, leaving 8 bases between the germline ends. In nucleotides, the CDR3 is TGCGCCAGCAGCCCGAACGGTGAGCAGTTCTTC. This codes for CASSPNGEQFF.

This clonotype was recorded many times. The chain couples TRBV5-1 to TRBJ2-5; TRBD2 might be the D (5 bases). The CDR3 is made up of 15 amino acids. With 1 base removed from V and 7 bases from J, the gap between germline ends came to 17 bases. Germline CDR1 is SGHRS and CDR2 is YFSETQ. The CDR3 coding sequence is TGCGCCAGCAGCTTGTGGCCCCTCGCGGGCTCGACCCAGTACTTC. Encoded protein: CASSLWPLAGSTQYF.

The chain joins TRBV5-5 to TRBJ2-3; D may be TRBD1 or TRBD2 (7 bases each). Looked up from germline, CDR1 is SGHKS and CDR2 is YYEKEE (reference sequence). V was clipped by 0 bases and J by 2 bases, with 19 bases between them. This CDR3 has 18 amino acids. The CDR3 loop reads CASSLVSQGGLFTDTQYF. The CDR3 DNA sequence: TGTGCCAGCAGCTTGGTATCTCAGGGGGGACTATTCACAGATACGCAGTATTTT.

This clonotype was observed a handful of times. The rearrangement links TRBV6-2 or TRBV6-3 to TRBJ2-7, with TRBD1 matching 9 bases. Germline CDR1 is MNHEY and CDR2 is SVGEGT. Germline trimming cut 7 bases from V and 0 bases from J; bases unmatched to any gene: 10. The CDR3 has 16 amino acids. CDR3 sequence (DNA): TGTGCCAGCAAACTCACAGGGGGCATGATCTCCTACGAGCAGTACTTC. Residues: CASKLTGGMISYEQYF.

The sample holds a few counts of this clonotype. CDR3: CASSYSIGVAYNEQFF. The DNA for the CDR3 is TGTGCCAGCAGTTACTCGATTGGCGTAGCCTACAATGAGCAGTTCTTC. The chain links TRBV6-2 or TRBV6-3 to TRBJ2-1; D uncertain. Germline CDR1 and CDR2: MNHEY and SVGEGT. The V and J ends lost 0 bases and 2 bases respectively, with 11 bases between them. This CDR3 spans 16 amino acids.

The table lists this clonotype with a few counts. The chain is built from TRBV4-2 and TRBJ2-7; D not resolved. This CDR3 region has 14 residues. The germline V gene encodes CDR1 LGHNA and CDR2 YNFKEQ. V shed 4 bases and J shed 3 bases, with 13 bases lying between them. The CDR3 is CASSPAPPYYEQYF. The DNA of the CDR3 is TGTGCCAGCAGCCCGGCTCCCCCATACTACGAGCAGTACTTC.

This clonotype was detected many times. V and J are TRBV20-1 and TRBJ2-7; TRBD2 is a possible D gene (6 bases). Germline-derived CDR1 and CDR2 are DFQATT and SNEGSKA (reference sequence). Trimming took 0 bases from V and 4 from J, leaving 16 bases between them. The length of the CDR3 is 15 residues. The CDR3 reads CSARDVWRAAYEQYF. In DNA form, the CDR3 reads TGCAGTGCTAGAGATGTATGGAGGGCCGCTTACGAGCAGTACTTC.

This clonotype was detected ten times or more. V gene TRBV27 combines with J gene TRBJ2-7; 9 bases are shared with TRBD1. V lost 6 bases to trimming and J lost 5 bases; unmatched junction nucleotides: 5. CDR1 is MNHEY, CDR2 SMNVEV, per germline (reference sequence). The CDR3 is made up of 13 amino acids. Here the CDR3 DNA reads TGTGCCAGCAGCGGGACAGGGCCCAACGAGCAGTACTTC. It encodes CASSGTGPNEQYF.

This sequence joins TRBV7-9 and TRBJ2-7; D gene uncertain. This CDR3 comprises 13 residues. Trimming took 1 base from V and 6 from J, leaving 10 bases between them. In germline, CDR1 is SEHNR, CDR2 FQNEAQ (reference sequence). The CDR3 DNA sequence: TGTGCCAGCAGCTTAGGTGACGGCTCCGAGCAGTACTTC. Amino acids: CASSLGDGSEQYF.

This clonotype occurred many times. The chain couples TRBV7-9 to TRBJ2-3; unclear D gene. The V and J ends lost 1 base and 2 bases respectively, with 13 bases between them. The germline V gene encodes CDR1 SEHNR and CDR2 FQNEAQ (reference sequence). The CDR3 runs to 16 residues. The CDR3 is CASSLESPNPTDTQYF. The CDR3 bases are TGTGCCAGCAGCTTAGAGAGTCCCAACCCCACAGATACGCAGTATTTT. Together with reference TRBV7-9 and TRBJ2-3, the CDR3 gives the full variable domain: DTGVSQNPRHKITKRGQNVTFRCDPISEHNRLYWYRQTLGQGPEFLTYFQNEAQLEKSRLLSDRFSAERPKGSFSTLEIQRTEQGDSAMYLCASSLESPNPTDTQYFGPGTRLTVL.

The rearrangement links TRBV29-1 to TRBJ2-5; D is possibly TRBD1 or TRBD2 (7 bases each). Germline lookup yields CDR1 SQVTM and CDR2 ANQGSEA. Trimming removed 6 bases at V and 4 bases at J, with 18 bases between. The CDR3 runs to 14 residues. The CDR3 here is CSVDLTGEGETQYF. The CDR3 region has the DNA TGCAGCGTAGACCTCACAGGGGAGGGAGAGACCCAGTACTTC.

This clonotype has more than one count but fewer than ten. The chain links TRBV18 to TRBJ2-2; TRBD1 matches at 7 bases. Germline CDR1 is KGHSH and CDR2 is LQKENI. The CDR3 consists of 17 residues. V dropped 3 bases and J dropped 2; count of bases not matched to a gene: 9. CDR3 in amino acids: CASSPSRDSRNTGELFF. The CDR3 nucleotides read TGTGCCAGCTCACCTAGCAGGGACAGTCGAAACACCGGGGAGCTGTTTTTT.

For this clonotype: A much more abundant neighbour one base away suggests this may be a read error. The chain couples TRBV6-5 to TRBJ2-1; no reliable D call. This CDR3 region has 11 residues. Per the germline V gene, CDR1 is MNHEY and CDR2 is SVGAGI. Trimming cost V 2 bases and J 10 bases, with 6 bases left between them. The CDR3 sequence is CASSYVGEQFF. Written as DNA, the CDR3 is TGTGCCAGCAGTTACGTCGGGGAGCAGTTCTTC.

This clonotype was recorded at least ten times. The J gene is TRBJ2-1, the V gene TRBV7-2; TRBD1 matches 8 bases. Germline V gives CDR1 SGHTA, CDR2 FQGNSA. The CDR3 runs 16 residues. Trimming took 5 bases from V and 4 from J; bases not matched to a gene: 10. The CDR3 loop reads CASSVNRDRTYNEQFF. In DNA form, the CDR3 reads TGTGCCAGCAGCGTCAACCGGGACAGGACATACAATGAGCAGTTCTTC.

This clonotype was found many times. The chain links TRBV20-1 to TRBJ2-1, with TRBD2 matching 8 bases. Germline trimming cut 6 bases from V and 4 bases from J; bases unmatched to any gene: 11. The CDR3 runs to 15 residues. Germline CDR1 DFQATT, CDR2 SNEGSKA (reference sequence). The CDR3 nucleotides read TGCAGTGCCCCGAATGGCCTAGCGGGTTACAATGAGCAGTTCTTC. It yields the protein CSAPNGLAGYNEQFF.

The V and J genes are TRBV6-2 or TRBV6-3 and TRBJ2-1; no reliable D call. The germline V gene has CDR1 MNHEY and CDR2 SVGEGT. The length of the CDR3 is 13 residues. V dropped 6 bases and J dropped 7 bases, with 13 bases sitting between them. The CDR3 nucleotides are TGTGCCAGCAGCGAGGCCCTTCGGAATGAGCAGTTCTTC. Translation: CASSEALRNEQFF.

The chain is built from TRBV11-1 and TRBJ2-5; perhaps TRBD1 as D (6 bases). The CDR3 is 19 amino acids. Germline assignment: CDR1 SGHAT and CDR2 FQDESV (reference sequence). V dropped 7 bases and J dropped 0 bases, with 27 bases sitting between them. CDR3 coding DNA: TGTGCCAGCACCTCGCTCCCCGGGACACCCACCCTGTACCAAGAGACCCAGTACTTC. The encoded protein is CASTSLPGTPTLYQETQYF.

For the CDR3, the DNA is TGTGCCAGCAGTTCCCCGACTAGCATAAATGAGCAGTTCTTC. This translates into CASSSPTSINEQFF. The chain links TRBV12-3 or TRBV12-4 to TRBJ2-1, with 7 bases aligning to TRBD2. The V segment lost 4 bases and the J segment 7 bases; nucleotides outside the gene matches: 7. There are 14 residues in the CDR3.